What follows are 23 T cell receptor beta chains derived from one specimen sequenced in a study of T cells in Graves' hyperthyroidism and ophthalmopathy. RNA transcripts yielded amplified TCR beta CDR3 regions. The HTBI primer set served for first-round RT-PCR of the TCR CDR3. TCRdb re-derived calls from the multiplex PCR reads in MiXCR, one entry per CDR3 protein. The table includes a few hundred thousand distinct CDR3 sequences, roughly an eighth detected once. Input material: blood. These receptors came from a woman younger than 35 with Graves' hyperthyroidism.

The chain carries TRBV30 and TRBJ1-6, with D unclear. CDR3 size: 11 residues. Looked up from germline, CDR1 is GTSNPN and CDR2 is SVGIG (reference sequence). V lost 2 bases, J lost 14 bases, and 10 bases lay in between. CDR3 residues: CAWSLGWALHF. Written as DNA, the CDR3 is TGTGCCTGGAGTTTAGGATGGGCCCTCCACTTT.

This clonotype was counted at least ten times. This chain uses TRBV27 with TRBJ2-7, with 10 bases that match TRBD2. The CDR3 runs 15 residues. The ends lost 1 base at V and 7 bases at J; junction bases unmatched: 7. Germline V gene sequence: CDR1 MNHEY, CDR2 SMNVEV (reference sequence). In DNA form, the CDR3 reads TGTGCCAGCAGTTTATTTTCCAGCGGGAGGGGGGAGCAGTACTTC. Translation: CASSLFSSGRGEQYF.

Concerning this clonotype: A read error is possible here, since a much larger clone lies one base away. This chain joins TRBV5-1 and TRBJ1-1, with D possibly matching TRBD1 (5 bases). This CDR3 contains 14 residues. Germline CDR1 and CDR2: SGHRS and YFSETQ. CDR3 sequence (DNA): TGCGCCAGCAGCTTGTCGGGGCAGAACACTGAAGATTTCTTT. Its protein is CASSLSGQNTEDFF.

This chain connects TRBV7-9 to TRBJ2-7, with D uncertain. Germline assignment: CDR1 SEHNR and CDR2 FQNEAQ (reference sequence). This CDR3 is 13 amino acids long. Trimming pared 3 bases from V and 2 bases from J, leaving 8 bases between. The CDR3 sequence is CASSLGMTYEQYF. For the CDR3, the DNA is TGTGCCAGCAGCTTGGGGATGACCTACGAGCAGTACTTC.

Many counts were recorded for this clonotype. The CDR3 loop is CASSPPGSNEQFF. For the CDR3, the DNA is TGTGCCAGCTCACCACCAGGAAGCAATGAGCAGTTCTTC. The chain links TRBV18 to TRBJ2-1, with D hard to call. Between the trimmed V and J ends, which lost 0 bases and 6 bases, there was a span of 6 bases. The CDR3 extends over 13 amino acids. Germline loops: CDR1 KGHSH, CDR2 LQKENI.

This clonotype was recorded a few times. The chain's CDR3 is CATSRAPRASYEQYF. The CDR3 bases are TGTGCCACCAGCAGAGCCCCGAGGGCCTCCTACGAGCAGTACTTC. The chain recombines TRBV15 with TRBJ2-7, with D perhaps matching TRBD2 (5 bases). The CDR3 extends over 15 amino acids. Germline CDR1 and CDR2: LNHNV and YYDKDF (reference sequence). The V end was cut by 1 base, the J end by 0 bases, with 10 bases between.

This clonotype has a handful of counts. CDR3 in amino acids: CASSLPGHIYGYTF. In DNA, the CDR3 is TGTGCCAGCAGTTTACCGGGACATATCTATGGCTACACCTTC. This sequence joins TRBV28 and TRBJ1-2, with D possibly being TRBD1 (6 bases). The V gene's germline CDR1 is MDHEN and CDR2 SYDVKM. V dropped 2 bases and J dropped 4 bases, with 11 bases sitting between them. The CDR3 sequence is 14 residues long.

This clonotype was detected only a few times. This rearrangement joins TRBV4-1 to TRBJ1-3, with D tentatively TRBD1 (6 bases). Looked up from germline, CDR1 is MGHRA and CDR2 is YSYEKL. The CDR3 covers 15 residues. Trimming left V 3 bases short and J 3 bases short, with 12 bases between. CDR3 residues: CASSQGGAGGNTIYF. The CDR3 nucleotides are TGCGCCAGCAGCCAGGGGGGGGCTGGTGGAAACACCATATATTTT.

The chain has TRBV24-1 and TRBJ2-1; the D is unclear. The V gene's germline CDR1 is KGHDR and CDR2 SFDVKD. The V end was cut by 7 bases, the J end by 2 bases, with 8 bases between. The CDR3 is made up of 13 amino acids. CDR3 in amino acids: CATRGFPYNEQFF. CDR3 DNA sequence: TGTGCCACCAGAGGGTTCCCCTACAATGAGCAGTTCTTC.

This clonotype occurred many times. The genes are TRBV6-1 and TRBJ1-1; tentative D call: TRBD1 (5 bases). Germline V gene lookup returns CDR1 MNHNS and CDR2 SASEGT. V was clipped by 8 bases and J by 1 base, with 11 bases between them. CDR3 size: 13 residues. CDR3 nucleotide sequence: TGTGCCAGCCAAAGGGGCTCGAACACTGAAGCTTTCTTT. Translation gives CASQRGSNTEAFF.

This clonotype was detected ten times or more. The chain links TRBV5-4 to TRBJ2-7; 7 bases agree with TRBD1. The junction had 2 bases not matched to a gene; V was cut back by 0 bases and J by 2 bases. The CDR3 has 14 amino acids. Germline-derived CDR1 and CDR2 are SGHNT and YYREEE (reference sequence). CDR3 sequence (DNA): TGTGCCAGCAGCTTGGGGGGACAGACCTACGAGCAGTACTTC. As protein: CASSLGGQTYEQYF.

The J gene is TRBJ2-2, the V gene TRBV9, with 10 bases matching TRBD2. This CDR3 comprises 15 residues. Germline-derived CDR1 and CDR2 are SGDLS and YYNGEE. With V trimmed by 4 bases and J by 6 bases, 6 bases remained unmatched. CDR3 residues: CASSSGSGRPGELFF. The CDR3 DNA is TGTGCCAGCAGCTCGGGTAGCGGGAGGCCCGGGGAGCTGTTTTTT.

This clonotype has ten or more counts. The chain combines TRBV28 with TRBJ2-3; TRBD1 aligns across 7 bases. Unmatched junction bases numbered 14, after V lost 6 bases and J lost 2 bases. This CDR3 is 17 amino acids long. Per the germline V gene, CDR1 is MDHEN and CDR2 is SYDVKM. The CDR3 reads CASRQTQGPLNTDTQYF. The DNA for the CDR3 is TGTGCCAGCAGACAGACACAGGGGCCATTAAACACAGATACGCAGTATTTT.

The table lists this clonotype with many counts. CDR3 protein: CATSSGTGGSTDTQYF. CDR3 sequence (DNA): TGTGCCACCAGCAGCGGGACAGGGGGTAGCACAGATACGCAGTATTTT. This rearrangement joins TRBV15 to TRBJ2-3, with TRBD1 matching over 11 bases. CDR3 length: 16 amino acids. J gave up 0 bases and V 3 bases, and 2 bases lay outside the gene matches. CDR1 and CDR2 from the germline V gene are LNHNV and YYDKDF (reference sequence).

This clonotype was picked up a small number of times. The rearrangement joins TRBV12-3 or TRBV12-4 to TRBJ2-3, with TRBD1 matching over 9 bases. The CDR3 has 13 amino acids. The V gene end was trimmed by 3 bases and the J gene end by 9 bases; junction bases not matched to a gene: 4. This CDR3 reads CASSLDRGDTQYF. The CDR3 nucleotides read TGTGCCAGCAGTTTGGACAGGGGTGACACGCAGTATTTT.

V and J are TRBV30 and TRBJ1-1; 10 bases map to TRBD1. CDR3 length equals 14 residues. The germline V gene has CDR1 GTSNPN and CDR2 SVGIG (reference sequence). V lost 4 bases, J lost 4 bases, and 6 bases stayed unmatched. The CDR3 DNA reads as TGTGCCTGGAAAACCCGGGACAGGGGCACTGAAGCTTTCTTT. Its translation is CAWKTRDRGTEAFF.

This clonotype was recorded many times. The chain is built from TRBV10-3 and TRBJ1-1; a weak D match, TRBD1 (5 bases). Germline V gene data show CDR1 as ENHRY and CDR2 as SYGVKD. Trimming removed 3 bases at V and 0 bases at J, with 23 bases between. CDR3 length: 19 amino acids. The CDR3 DNA sequence: TGTGCCATCAGTGATCAAAGGGGCGGCAAGGAGAAAGTGAACACTGAAGCTTTCTTT. Its translation is CAISDQRGGKEKVNTEAFF.

This clonotype was seen ten or more times. V is TRBV12-3 or TRBV12-4 and J is TRBJ2-1; D is perhaps TRBD2 (6 bases). Trimming took 3 bases from V and 2 from J, leaving 11 bases between them. This CDR3 region has 15 residues. DNA for the CDR3: TGTGCCAGCAGTTTGCGACGGGGGACCTACAATGAGCAGTTCTTC. Translating gives CASSLRRGTYNEQFF.

The sample holds a few counts of this clonotype. J is TRBJ1-2 and V is TRBV15, with D perhaps TRBD1 (5 bases). Trimming cost V 1 base and J 7 bases, with 16 bases left between them. CDR3 size: 15 residues. The germline V gene encodes CDR1 LNHNV and CDR2 YYDKDF (reference sequence). CDR3 loop: CATSRVTREYGGYTF. CDR3 sequence (DNA): TGTGCCACCAGCAGAGTTACCAGGGAATACGGTGGCTACACCTTC.

The chain links TRBV5-1 to TRBJ2-1; TRBD2 agrees at 11 bases. Trimming took 4 bases from V and 1 from J; bases not matched to a gene: 7. This CDR3 spans 17 amino acids. Germline CDR1 and CDR2: SGHRS and YFSETQ. CDR3 sequence (DNA): TGCGCCAGCAGCCCCGCAAGGACTAGCGGGTCCTACAATGAGCAGTTCTTC. Protein sequence: CASSPARTSGSYNEQFF.

This clonotype was counted many times. The chain uses TRBV4-1 and TRBJ2-1; TRBD2 matches at 8 bases. Germline V gives CDR1 MGHRA, CDR2 YSYEKL. The trim removed 4 bases at V and 7 bases at J, leaving 9 bases unmatched. This CDR3 has 15 residues. The CDR3 bases are TGCGCCAGCAGCCCAAGCGGGAGAGTTCAGAATGAGCAGTTCTTC. This sequence encodes CASSPSGRVQNEQFF.

This clonotype was picked up many times. The chain combines TRBV28 with TRBJ2-2; either TRBD1 or TRBD2 may fit D (5 bases each). Trimming removed 7 bases at V and 5 bases at J, with 17 bases between. CDR1 MDHEN and CDR2 SYDVKM come from the germline V gene. The CDR3 consists of 15 residues. The CDR3 loop is CASTARGRLTGELFF. The CDR3 bases are TGTGCCAGCACCGCTAGGGGACGGCTAACCGGGGAGCTGTTTTTT.

This clonotype was detected only once. This chain uses TRBV9 with TRBJ2-4; TRBD2 agrees at 7 bases. CDR3 length equals 15 residues. Germline CDR1 SGDLS, CDR2 YYNGEE. The V segment lost 3 bases and the J segment 6 bases; nucleotides outside the gene matches: 9. The CDR3 DNA reads as TGTGCCAGCAGCGCGGGGGGTGGGAGTGGAAACATTCAGTACTTC. It codes for CASSAGGGSGNIQYF. The whole variable domain, remainder taken from reference TRBV9 and TRBJ2-4, is DSGVTQTPKHLITATGQRVTLRCSPRSGDLSVYWYQQSLDQGLQFLIQYYNGEERAKGNILERFSAQQFPDLHSELNLSSLELGDSALYFCASSAGGGSGNIQYFGAGTRLSVL.